This paragraph covers one T cell receptor beta chain sequence. Assignments of participants to cohorts depended upon their own reported clinical history. This sample was taken from a study of blood T cell repertoires in COVID-19. Study-wide background: Symptom resolution, clearance, or two negative PCRs marked donors in Cohort 3 as recovered.

This CDR3 has 15 residues. The trim removed 0 bases at V and 3 bases at J, leaving 3 bases unmatched. Per germline, CDR1 KGHSH and CDR2 LQKENI. Profiled with immunoSEQ multiplex PCR; TCRdb holds only in-frame clones, not every one. Of approximately 360,000 clones listed, more than 75% are singletons. This clonotype was sampled from a man aged 40-49 years in a cohort exposed to, infected with or recovered from COVID-19 (not recorded which). Sequenced material: PBMCs or T cells enriched from blood (not recorded which). The rearrangement uses TRBV18 and TRBJ2-7; the match to TRBD2 covers 9 bases. The CDR3 DNA sequence: TGTGCCAGCTCACCACCGGCTAGCGGGAACTACGAGCAGTACTTC. Its translation is CASSPPASGNYEQYF.